This TCR beta chain derives from a study of shared clonotypes between healthy human individuals (dated by TCRdb to 2018 to 2021). As for the study more broadly: Three men and a couple of women, aged 18 to 49 years, made up the cohort. Per donor, three plates each were used for CD4 naive and CD4 memory, two for CD8 naive, and one for CD8 memory. The study deeply sequenced blood TCR repertoires of roughly five healthy adults to estimate repertoire size and the extent of clonotype sharing between individuals. Libraries were prepared and TCR repertoires were sequenced by different laboratories using diverse techniques, in order to increase sequencing depth and limit assay-specific biases. Leukapheresis yielded between about 0.9 and 10 billion PBMCs per donor.

The donors were healthy, HIV-negative adults who had no recently reported acute infections or vaccinations. Every donor was a Caucasian adult residing in Nashville, Tennessee, USA. CD8 memory samples consisted of magnetically selected CD45RO+ cells combined with CCR7-negative CD45RA+ effector memory (TemRA) cells. Blood was obtained by leukapheresis, after which PBMCs were separated by Ficoll-Histopaque density gradient centrifugation and cryopreserved in liquid nitrogen vapor phase. Purity and quantity of every magnetically sorted T cell population were checked by analytical flow cytometry. Each sorted fraction had its genomic DNA isolated and then quantified by UV absorbance on a Nanodrop 2000c. Regarding this clone: The target of this receptor is not known. Base-call qualities are not available, and no considerably larger clone is one nucleotide away.

What the authors observed across the whole study: Because the study included a small number of donors, the genetic and exposure-history diversity represented was limited. Incomplete sequencing was indicated by rarefaction of sorted-subset datasets, despite the large sequencing depth. Naive subsets generally had larger estimated clonotype richness than memory subsets did. Across a handful of donors, approximately 4.6% of naive CD4, more than 3% of naive CD8, about 2.3% of memory CD4, and over 0.35% of memory CD8 clonotypes were shared. Compared with non-shared clonotypes, clonotypes shared by all four sorted-subset donors had higher generation probabilities. Pairwise subsampling indicated that sequencing depth was expected to affect the degree of clonotype sharing among donors. Sampling was restricted to blood, and TCR repertoires in tissues likely differ from the TCR repertoires found in blood.

Using the deep immunoSEQ assay, multiplex PCR amplified TCR CDR3 regions from genomic DNA. Extracted genomic DNA from each cell subset was spread evenly across all wells of several immunoSEQ 96-well plates, with each plate serving as a replicate. For sorted subsets, around 0.2 ug genomic DNA, equal to 30,000 to 35,000 T cell genomes, was loaded into each replicate PCR. Purified libraries were quantified with a Qubit 3.0 fluorometer, sized on a Bioanalyzer 2100, and re-quantified with the KAPA Library Quantification kit. Each immunoSEQ 96-well plate was sequenced on its own single-read 150-cycle Illumina NextSeq 550 flow cell. From the authors' description of their analysis: Because only junctional sequences without quality scores were contained in the immunoSEQ output, filtering matching that applied to full-length reads could not be performed. Sequences were annotated with PyIR, a Python wrapper for IgBLAST v1.9, and V/J genes and CDR3 were assigned using IMGT germline references. Any read was removed if the V/J assignment was weak (E-value above 1e-6), the CDR3 was missing, or the read contained stop codons, out-of-frame junctions, or ambiguous translated residues. V3J clonotypes were defined as sequences sharing an identical inferred V gene, J gene, and CDR3 amino acid sequence. Percentage overlap between repertoires was calculated by dividing the number of shared unique clonotypes by the size of the smaller repertoire. RTK rarefaction, the Chao1 estimator, and Recon v2.1 estimates of unobserved clonotypes were used to assess repertoire richness. OLGA was used to compute generation probabilities for all TCRbeta clonotypes that the gDNA method yielded from four donors. The clones in this table, taken by TCRdb from immuneACCESS, are in-frame only. Not every clone is retained; where verified, under half of the shortfall comes from an unresolved V gene, and the cause of the rest is unknown. V, J and clone size were drawn from that table, and D and trimming were deduced from the DNA. This sample gives around 320,000 clones in total; over 75% of them show up just once. The biggest ten clones account for around 15% of the sample.

The receptor was derived from a man younger than 35 in good health. What was sequenced was memory CD8+ T cells sorted from blood. What the cell subset or site label conveys for this sample: CD45RO+ cells pooled with CCR7-negative TemRA cells.

CDR3 reads: CASSLRGGTEAFF. The sequence in DNA is TGTGCCAGCAGTTTGAGAGGGGGCACTGAAGCTTTCTTT. The chain joins TRBV27 to TRBJ1-1, with TRBD1 as a weak D call on 6 bases. The CDR3 covers 13 residues, taking in both the cysteine and the phenylalanine. Only the CDR3 portion is preserved as DNA: 39 bases, with reading frame beginning at the first base. The germline V gene (reference sequence) provides CDR1 MNHEY and CDR2 SMNVEV. V sheds 3 bases and J sheds 4 bases, leaving 9 bases between their ends.